This T cell receptor (beta chain) was profiled in a study of regulatory T cells. The V end lost 6 bases, the J end lost 1 base, and 10 bases lay between the germline ends. The CDR3 is made up of 13 amino acids. Germline V lookup: CDR1 MNHNS, CDR2 SASEGT. In its sample, this clone was seen once. The PCR used 52 TRBV and 13 TRBJ primers. The repertoire was sequenced with immunoSEQ multiplex PCR; TCRdb's copy has only in-frame clones and lacks some. The table has 20,000 to 25,000 clones, roughly 93% seen once; the top ten hold 3.5% to 4%. Specimen: CD8+ T cells sorted from blood. This TCR was recovered from a child aged 2 to 15 with CD3G deficiency. The V gene is TRBV6-1, the J gene TRBJ2-7; possibly TRBD2 for D (5 bases). CDR3: CASRLDLSYEQYF. The CDR3 DNA is TGTGCCAGCAGACTAGATCTTTCCTACGAGCAGTACTTC.